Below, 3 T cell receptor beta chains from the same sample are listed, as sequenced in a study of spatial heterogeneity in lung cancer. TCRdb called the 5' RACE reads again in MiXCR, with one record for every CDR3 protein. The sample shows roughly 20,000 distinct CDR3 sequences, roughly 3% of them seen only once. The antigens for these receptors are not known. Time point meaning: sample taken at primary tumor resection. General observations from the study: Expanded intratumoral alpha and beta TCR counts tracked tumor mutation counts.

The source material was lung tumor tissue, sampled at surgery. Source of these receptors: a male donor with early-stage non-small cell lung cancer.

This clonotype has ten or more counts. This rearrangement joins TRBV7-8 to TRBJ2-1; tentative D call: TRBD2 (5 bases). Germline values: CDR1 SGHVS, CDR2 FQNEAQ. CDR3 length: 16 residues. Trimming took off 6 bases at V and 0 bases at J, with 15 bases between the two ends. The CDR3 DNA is TGTGCCAGCAGGGACTGGAGGCTCAACTCCTACAATGAGCAGTTCTTC. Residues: CASRDWRLNSYNEQFF.

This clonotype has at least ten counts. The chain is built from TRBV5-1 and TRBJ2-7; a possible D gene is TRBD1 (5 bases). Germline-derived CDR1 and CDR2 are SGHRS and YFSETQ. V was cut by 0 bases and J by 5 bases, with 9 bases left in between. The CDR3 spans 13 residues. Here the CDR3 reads CASSLGTLNEQYF. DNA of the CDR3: TGCGCCAGCAGCTTGGGGACACTAAACGAGCAGTACTTC. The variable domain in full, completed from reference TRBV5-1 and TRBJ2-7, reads KAGVTQTPRYLIKTRGQQVTLSCSPISGHRSVSWYQQTPGQGLQFLFEYFSETQRNKGNFPGRFSGRQFSNSRSEMNVSTLELGDSALYLCASSLGTLNEQYFGPGTRLTVT.

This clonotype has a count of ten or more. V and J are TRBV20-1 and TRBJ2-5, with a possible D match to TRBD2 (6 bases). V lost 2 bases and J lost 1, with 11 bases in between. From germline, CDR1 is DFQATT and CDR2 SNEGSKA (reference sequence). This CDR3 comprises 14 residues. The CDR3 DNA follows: TGCAGTGCTAGAAGCAATAGCGGCCAAGAGACCCAGTACTTC. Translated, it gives CSARSNSGQETQYF.